The rows below give T cell receptor beta chains drawn from one sample of a study of blood T cell repertoires in COVID-19. Assay used: immunoSEQ multiplex PCR; TCRdb lists only in-frame clones, some missing. Seen here are 250,000 to 300,000 clones, about four fifths observed once, and the top ten hold roughly 4.7%. Sequenced: PBMCs or T cells enriched from blood (not recorded which). Receptors originate from a man aged 35-49 years who had been exposed to COVID-19. The CDR3 runs from the conserved cysteine through the conserved F or W. Fields, in order: clone size, V gene, D gene, J gene, CDR3 protein, CDR3 DNA. D genes are given only for firm matches. The size of a clone is reported for some rows only, either as once, few or many, or as a class for expanded clones.

clone_size: -
v_call: TRBV10-3
d_call: -
j_call: TRBJ1-5
cdr3_aa: CAISESRGGDQDQPQHF
cdr3_nt: TGTGCCATCAGTGAGTCGAGGGGGGGCGACCAGGATCAGCCCCAGCATTTT

clone_size: few
v_call: TRBV23-1
d_call: -
j_call: TRBJ2-7
cdr3_aa: CASSQSRLTSYEQYF
cdr3_nt: TGCGCCAGCAGTCAATCGAGACTAACGTCCTACGAGCAGTACTTC

clone_size: -
v_call: TRBV4-1
d_call: -
j_call: TRBJ1-3
cdr3_aa: CASSQGAGPVRRGSGNTIYF
cdr3_nt: TGCGCCAGCAGCCAAGGGGCGGGACCGGTTCGGAGGGGCTCTGGAAACACCATATATTTT

clone_size: -
v_call: TRBV9
d_call: -
j_call: TRBJ2-7
cdr3_aa: CASSVGAQTVNAYEQYF
cdr3_nt: TGTGCCAGCAGCGTAGGGGCACAGACGGTGAACGCCTACGAGCAGTACTTC

clone_size: -
v_call: TRBV2
d_call: TRBD2
j_call: TRBJ2-1
cdr3_aa: CASSPPGLAGFYNEQFF
cdr3_nt: TGTGCCAGCAGTCCTCCGGGACTAGCGGGATTCTACAATGAGCAGTTCTTC

clone_size: -
v_call: TRBV28
d_call: -
j_call: TRBJ2-7
cdr3_aa: CASRGDGSSYEQYF
cdr3_nt: TGTGCCAGCAGGGGGGACGGGAGTTCCTACGAGCAGTACTTC

clone_size: -
v_call: TRBV6-2/TRBV6-3
d_call: -
j_call: TRBJ1-1
cdr3_aa: CASSHWNTEAFF
cdr3_nt: TGTGCCAGCAGCCACTGGAACACTGAAGCTTTCTTT

clone_size: few
v_call: TRBV6-5
d_call: TRBD1
j_call: TRBJ2-1
cdr3_aa: CASAPGTGQNNEQFF
cdr3_nt: TGTGCCAGCGCTCCCGGGACAGGGCAAAACAATGAGCAGTTCTTC

clone_size: -
v_call: TRBV5-1
d_call: TRBD2
j_call: TRBJ2-6
cdr3_aa: CASSQTAGVPGANVLTF
cdr3_nt: TGCGCCAGCAGCCAGACAGCGGGAGTGCCAGGGGCCAACGTCCTGACTTTC

clone_size: few
v_call: TRBV11-2
d_call: -
j_call: TRBJ2-7
cdr3_aa: CASSLGRGRREQYF
cdr3_nt: TGTGCCAGCAGCTTAGGGCGGGGGCGGAGGGAGCAGTACTTC

clone_size: -
v_call: TRBV30
d_call: -
j_call: TRBJ2-3
cdr3_aa: CAWSASGTDTQYF
cdr3_nt: TGTGCCTGGAGTGCTAGCGGCACAGATACGCAGTATTTT

clone_size: -
v_call: TRBV19
d_call: -
j_call: TRBJ2-1
cdr3_aa: CASSMLTGSSYNEQFF
cdr3_nt: TGTGCCAGTAGTATGCTCACAGGGAGCTCCTACAATGAGCAGTTCTTC

clone_size: -
v_call: TRBV18
d_call: TRBD1
j_call: TRBJ1-4
cdr3_aa: CASSPRQGTNEKLFF
cdr3_nt: TGTGCCAGCTCACCACGACAGGGCACTAATGAAAAACTGTTTTTT

clone_size: once
v_call: TRBV12-2
d_call: -
j_call: TRBJ2-5
cdr3_aa: CASRLGAEEETQYF
cdr3_nt: TGTGCAAGTCGCTTAGGGGCGGAGGAAGAGACCCAGTACTTC

clone_size: -
v_call: TRBV6-4
d_call: -
j_call: TRBJ1-6
cdr3_aa: CASSERSSYNSPLHF
cdr3_nt: TGTGCCAGCAGTGAGAGGAGCTCCTATAATTCACCCCTCCACTTT

clone_size: -
v_call: TRBV5-1
d_call: TRBD1
j_call: TRBJ2-6
cdr3_aa: CASSLAGTGTSGANVLTF
cdr3_nt: TGCGCCAGCAGCTTGGCAGGGACAGGGACCTCTGGGGCCAACGTCCTGACTTTC

clone_size: -
v_call: TRBV6-6
d_call: TRBD1
j_call: TRBJ2-2
cdr3_aa: CASSLLGTGASQATGELFF
cdr3_nt: TGTGCCAGCAGTCTCCTCGGGACAGGAGCCAGTCAAGCCACCGGGGAGCTGTTTTTT

clone_size: -
v_call: TRBV18
d_call: -
j_call: TRBJ2-5
cdr3_aa: CASSPLGGVQETQYF
cdr3_nt: TGTGCCAGCTCCCCTCTGGGGGGAGTCCAAGAGACCCAGTACTTC

clone_size: -
v_call: TRBV5-4
d_call: TRBD1
j_call: TRBJ2-1
cdr3_aa: CASSSGQVTSNEQFF
cdr3_nt: TGTGCCAGCAGCTCGGGACAGGTGACATCCAATGAGCAGTTCTTC

clone_size: -
v_call: TRBV5-1
d_call: TRBD1
j_call: TRBJ2-1
cdr3_aa: CASSLARDSLAPGHYNEQFF
cdr3_nt: TGCGCCAGCAGCCTGGCTCGGGACAGTTTAGCCCCCGGTCACTACAATGAGCAGTTCTTC

clone_size: -
v_call: TRBV29-1
d_call: TRBD2
j_call: TRBJ2-7
cdr3_aa: CSVRGSSYEQYF
cdr3_nt: TGCAGCGTTCGCGGGAGCTCCTACGAGCAGTACTTC

clone_size: -
v_call: TRBV7-2
d_call: -
j_call: TRBJ1-5
cdr3_aa: CASSPVRDQPQHF
cdr3_nt: TGTGCCAGCAGCCCGGTCAGGGATCAGCCCCAGCATTTT

clone_size: -
v_call: TRBV29-1
d_call: -
j_call: TRBJ2-2
cdr3_aa: CSMAYTGELFF
cdr3_nt: TGCAGCATGGCATACACCGGGGAGCTGTTTTTT

clone_size: -
v_call: TRBV13
d_call: TRBD1
j_call: TRBJ1-6
cdr3_aa: CASSPDRGVSPLHF
cdr3_nt: TGTGCCAGCAGCCCGGACAGGGGAGTTTCACCCCTCCACTTT

clone_size: -
v_call: TRBV10-3
d_call: TRBD1
j_call: TRBJ1-4
cdr3_aa: CAISPNRGSNEKLFF
cdr3_nt: TGTGCCATTTCGCCGAACAGGGGGAGTAATGAAAAACTGTTTTTT

clone_size: -
v_call: TRBV30
d_call: -
j_call: TRBJ2-1
cdr3_aa: CAWSEGGFKFF
cdr3_nt: TGTGCCTGGAGTGAGGGCGGGTTTAAGTTCTTC

clone_size: -
v_call: TRBV3-1/TRBV3-2
d_call: TRBD2
j_call: TRBJ2-7
cdr3_aa: CASSQTAGGPYEQYF
cdr3_nt: TGTGCCAGCAGCCAAACAGCGGGAGGGCCCTACGAGCAGTACTTC

clone_size: -
v_call: TRBV3-1/TRBV3-2
d_call: -
j_call: TRBJ2-4
cdr3_aa: CASSQVKSYSVSNQGNIQYF
cdr3_nt: TGTGCCAGCAGCCAAGTCAAGTCGTATAGCGTCTCAAATCAGGGGAACATTCAGTACTTC

clone_size: -
v_call: TRBV5-1
d_call: TRBD1
j_call: TRBJ2-5
cdr3_aa: CASSLSRGGTGAQETQYF
cdr3_nt: TGCGCCAGCAGCTTGTCAAGAGGTGGGACAGGGGCGCAAGAGACCCAGTACTTC

clone_size: -
v_call: TRBV7-3
d_call: TRBD2
j_call: TRBJ2-2
cdr3_aa: CASSSSGRGTGELFF
cdr3_nt: TGTGCCAGCAGCTCTAGCGGGAGGGGGACCGGGGAGCTGTTTTTT

clone_size: -
v_call: TRBV24-1
d_call: TRBD2
j_call: TRBJ2-5
cdr3_aa: CATSDGGMGETQYF
cdr3_nt: TGTGCCACCAGTGACGGGGGGATGGGAGAGACCCAGTACTTC

clone_size: -
v_call: TRBV9
d_call: TRBD2
j_call: TRBJ2-7
cdr3_aa: CASSVVASGVYEQYF
cdr3_nt: TGTGCCAGCAGCGTAGTAGCTAGCGGGGTTTACGAGCAGTACTTC

clone_size: -
v_call: TRBV11-2
d_call: -
j_call: TRBJ2-7
cdr3_aa: CASSLVVDSQQYF
cdr3_nt: TGTGCCAGCAGCTTAGTAGTAGATTCCCAGCAGTACTTC

clone_size: -
v_call: TRBV29-1
d_call: -
j_call: TRBJ2-7
cdr3_aa: CSVGGETGFYEQYF
cdr3_nt: TGCAGCGTGGGGGGGGAAACAGGGTTTTACGAGCAGTACTTC

clone_size: few
v_call: TRBV6-1
d_call: -
j_call: TRBJ2-5
cdr3_aa: CASSEQRQETQYF
cdr3_nt: TGTGCCAGCAGTGAACAGCGACAAGAGACCCAGTACTTC

clone_size: -
v_call: TRBV29-1
d_call: -
j_call: TRBJ1-1
cdr3_aa: CSVATRDTEAFF
cdr3_nt: TGCAGCGTTGCTACCCGGGACACTGAAGCTTTCTTT

clone_size: -
v_call: TRBV2
d_call: -
j_call: TRBJ2-1
cdr3_aa: CASSAQKDNEQFF
cdr3_nt: TGTGCCAGCAGCGCTCAGAAAGACAATGAGCAGTTCTTC

clone_size: -
v_call: TRBV5-8
d_call: TRBD1
j_call: TRBJ2-3
cdr3_aa: CASSRDRAFDTQYF
cdr3_nt: TGTGCCAGCAGCAGGGACAGGGCTTTCGATACGCAGTATTTT

clone_size: -
v_call: TRBV29-1
d_call: -
j_call: TRBJ2-3
cdr3_aa: CSVVGRMRFTDTQYF
cdr3_nt: TGCAGCGTTGTCGGCCGGATGAGGTTCACAGATACGCAGTATTTT

clone_size: -
v_call: TRBV7-9
d_call: -
j_call: TRBJ1-4
cdr3_aa: CASSLHVGGFDEKLFF
cdr3_nt: TGTGCCAGCAGCCTCCACGTGGGGGGTTTTGATGAAAAACTGTTTTTT

clone_size: -
v_call: TRBV6-5
d_call: -
j_call: TRBJ1-6
cdr3_aa: CASSSLQTNSPLHF
cdr3_nt: TGTGCCAGCTCTTCCCTACAGACCAATTCACCCCTCCACTTT

clone_size: -
v_call: TRBV25-1
d_call: -
j_call: TRBJ2-7
cdr3_aa: CASSDSVRQYF
cdr3_nt: TGTGCCAGCAGTGATAGCGTGAGGCAGTACTTC